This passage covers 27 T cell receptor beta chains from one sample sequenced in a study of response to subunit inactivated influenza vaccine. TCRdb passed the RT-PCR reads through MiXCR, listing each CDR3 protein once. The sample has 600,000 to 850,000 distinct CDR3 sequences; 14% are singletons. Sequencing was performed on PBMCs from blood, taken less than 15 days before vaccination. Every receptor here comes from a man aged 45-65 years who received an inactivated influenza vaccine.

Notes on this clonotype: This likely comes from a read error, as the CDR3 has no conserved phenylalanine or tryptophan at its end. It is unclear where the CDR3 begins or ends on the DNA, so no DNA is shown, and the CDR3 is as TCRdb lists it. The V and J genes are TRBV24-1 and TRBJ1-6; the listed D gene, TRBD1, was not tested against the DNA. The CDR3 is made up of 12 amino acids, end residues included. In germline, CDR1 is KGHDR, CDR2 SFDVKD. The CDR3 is CATPGTYPRCVG.

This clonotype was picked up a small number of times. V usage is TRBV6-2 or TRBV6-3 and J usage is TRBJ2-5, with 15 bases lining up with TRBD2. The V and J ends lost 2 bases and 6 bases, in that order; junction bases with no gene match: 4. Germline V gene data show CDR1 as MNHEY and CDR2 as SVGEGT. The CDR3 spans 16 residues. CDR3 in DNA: TGTGCCAGCAGTTACCCCGGGACTAGCGGGGGGAAGACCCAGTACTTC. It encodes CASSYPGTSGGKTQYF.

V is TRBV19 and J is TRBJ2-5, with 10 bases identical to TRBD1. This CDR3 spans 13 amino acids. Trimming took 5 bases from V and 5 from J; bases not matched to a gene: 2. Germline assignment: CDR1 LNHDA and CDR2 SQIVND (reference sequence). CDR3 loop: CASSDRGPETQYF. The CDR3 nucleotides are TGTGCCAGTAGTGACAGGGGGCCCGAGACCCAGTACTTC. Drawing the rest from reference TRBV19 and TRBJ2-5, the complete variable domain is DGGITQSPKYLFRKEGQNVTLSCEQNLNHDAMYWYRQDPGQGLRLIYYSQIVNDFQKGDIAEGYSVSREKKESFPLTVTSAQKNPTAFYLCASSDRGPETQYFGPGTRLLVL.

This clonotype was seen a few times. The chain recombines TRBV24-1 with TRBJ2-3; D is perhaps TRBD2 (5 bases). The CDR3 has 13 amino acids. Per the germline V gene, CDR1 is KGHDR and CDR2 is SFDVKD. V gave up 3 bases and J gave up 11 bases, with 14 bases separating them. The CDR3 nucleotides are TGTGCCACCAGTGATATATCCGCCAGCGGGCAGTATTTT. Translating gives CATSDISASGQYF.

CDR3 sequence (DNA): TGTGCCAGCAGCGGGGGACTAGCGGCTTCTGGCTCCTACAATGAGCAGTTCTTC. The encoded protein is CASSGGLAASGSYNEQFF. The chain joins TRBV5-4 to TRBJ2-1; 11 nucleotides agree with TRBD2. CDR3 length: 18 amino acids. Germline assignment: CDR1 SGHNT and CDR2 YYREEE (reference sequence). Losses at the gene ends were 4 bases for V and 0 bases for J; bases not matched to a gene: 9. The full variable domain, in which reference TRBV5-4 and TRBJ2-1 provide the parts outside the CDR3, is ETGVTQSPTHLIKTRGQQVTLRCSSQSGHNTVSWYQQALGQGPQFIFQYYREEENGRGNFPPRFSGLQFPNYSSELNVNALELDDSALYLCASSGGLAASGSYNEQFFGPGTRLTVL.

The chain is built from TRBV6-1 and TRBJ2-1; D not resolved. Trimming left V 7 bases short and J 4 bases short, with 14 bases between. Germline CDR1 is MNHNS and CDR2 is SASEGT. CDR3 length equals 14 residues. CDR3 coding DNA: TGTGCCAGCACCCAAAGTGACGGTTACAATGAGCAGTTCTTC. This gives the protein CASTQSDGYNEQFF.

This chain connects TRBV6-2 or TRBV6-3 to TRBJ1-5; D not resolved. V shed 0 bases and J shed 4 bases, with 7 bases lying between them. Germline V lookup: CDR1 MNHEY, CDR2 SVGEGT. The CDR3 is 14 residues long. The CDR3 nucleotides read TGTGCCAGCAGTTACTCGTATGGGAATCAGCCCCAGCATTTT. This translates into CASSYSYGNQPQHF.

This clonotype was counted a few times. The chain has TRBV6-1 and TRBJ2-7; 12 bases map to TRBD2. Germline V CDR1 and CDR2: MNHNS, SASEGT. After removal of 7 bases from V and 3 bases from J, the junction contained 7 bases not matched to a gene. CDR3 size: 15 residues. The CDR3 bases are TGTGCCAGCACCGATGGACTAGCGGGGAACTACGAGCAGTACTTC. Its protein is CASTDGLAGNYEQYF.

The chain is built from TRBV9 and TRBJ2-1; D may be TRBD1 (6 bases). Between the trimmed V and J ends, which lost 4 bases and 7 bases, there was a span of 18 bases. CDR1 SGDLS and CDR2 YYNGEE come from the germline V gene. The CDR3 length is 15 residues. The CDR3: CASSPGDLGGNEQFF. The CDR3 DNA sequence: TGTGCCAGCAGCCCAGGGGACCTTGGTGGGAATGAGCAGTTCTTC.

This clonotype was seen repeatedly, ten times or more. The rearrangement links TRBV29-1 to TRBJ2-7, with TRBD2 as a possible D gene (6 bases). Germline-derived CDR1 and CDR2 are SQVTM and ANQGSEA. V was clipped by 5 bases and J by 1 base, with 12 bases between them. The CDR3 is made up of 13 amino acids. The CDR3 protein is CSVSAGWSYEQYF. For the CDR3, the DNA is TGCAGCGTTTCTGCGGGATGGTCCTACGAGCAGTACTTC.

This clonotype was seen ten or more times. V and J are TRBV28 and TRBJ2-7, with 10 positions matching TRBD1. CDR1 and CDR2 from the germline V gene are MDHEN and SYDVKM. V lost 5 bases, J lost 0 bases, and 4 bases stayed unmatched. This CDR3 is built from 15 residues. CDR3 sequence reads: CASSGTGVISYEQYF. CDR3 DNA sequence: TGTGCCAGCAGTGGGACAGGGGTGATCTCCTACGAGCAGTACTTC.

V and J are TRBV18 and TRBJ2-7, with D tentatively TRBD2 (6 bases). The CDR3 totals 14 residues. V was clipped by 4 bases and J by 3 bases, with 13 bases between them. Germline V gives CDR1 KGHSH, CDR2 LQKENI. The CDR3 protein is CASSRPPGDYEQYF. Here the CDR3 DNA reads TGTGCCAGCTCACGACCGCCGGGGGACTACGAGCAGTACTTC.

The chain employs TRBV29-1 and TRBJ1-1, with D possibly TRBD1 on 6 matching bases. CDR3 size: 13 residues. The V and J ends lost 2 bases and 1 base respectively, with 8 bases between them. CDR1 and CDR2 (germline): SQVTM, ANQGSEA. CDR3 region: CSVETGPNTEAFF. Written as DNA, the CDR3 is TGCAGCGTTGAAACAGGGCCGAACACTGAAGCTTTCTTT.

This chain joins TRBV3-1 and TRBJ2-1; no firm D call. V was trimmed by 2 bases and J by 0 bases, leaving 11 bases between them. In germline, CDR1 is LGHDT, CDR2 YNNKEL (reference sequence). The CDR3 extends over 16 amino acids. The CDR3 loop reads CASSQPSRISYNEQFF. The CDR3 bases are TGTGCCAGCAGCCAACCGTCCCGAATCTCCTACAATGAGCAGTTCTTC.

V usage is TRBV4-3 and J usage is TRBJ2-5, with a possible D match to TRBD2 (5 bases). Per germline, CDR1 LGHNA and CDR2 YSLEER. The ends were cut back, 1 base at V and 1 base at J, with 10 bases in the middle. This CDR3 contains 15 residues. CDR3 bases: TGCGCCAGCAGCCAAGGGGCGGGCAGCCAAGAGACCCAGTACTTC. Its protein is CASSQGAGSQETQYF.

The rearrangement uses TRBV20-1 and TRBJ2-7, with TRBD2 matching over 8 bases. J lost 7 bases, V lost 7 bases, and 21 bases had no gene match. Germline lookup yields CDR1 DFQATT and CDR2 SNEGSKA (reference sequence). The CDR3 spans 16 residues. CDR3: CSGTSGGPRSGVEQYF. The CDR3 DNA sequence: TGCAGTGGAACGAGCGGGGGCCCCCGCTCGGGAGTGGAGCAGTACTTC.

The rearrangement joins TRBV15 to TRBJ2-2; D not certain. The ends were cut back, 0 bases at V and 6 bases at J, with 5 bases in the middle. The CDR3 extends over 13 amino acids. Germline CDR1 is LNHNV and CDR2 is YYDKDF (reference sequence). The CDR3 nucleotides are TGTGCCACCAGCAGAGATATCGCCGGGGAGCTGTTTTTT. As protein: CATSRDIAGELFF.

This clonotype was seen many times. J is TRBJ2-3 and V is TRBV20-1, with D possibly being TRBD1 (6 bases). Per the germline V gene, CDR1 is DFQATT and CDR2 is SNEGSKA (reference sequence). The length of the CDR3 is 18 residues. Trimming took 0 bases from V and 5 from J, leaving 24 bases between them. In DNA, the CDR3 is TGCAGTGCTAGAGATCGTGGGTTTAGACAGGACCTCGTAGATACGCAGTATTTT. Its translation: CSARDRGFRQDLVDTQYF.

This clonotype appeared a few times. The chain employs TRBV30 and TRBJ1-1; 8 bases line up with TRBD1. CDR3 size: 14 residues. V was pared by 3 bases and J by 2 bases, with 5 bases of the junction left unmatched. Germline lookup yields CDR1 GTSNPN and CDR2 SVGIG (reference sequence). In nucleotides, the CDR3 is TGTGCCTGGAGAGCGGGGACAGGCAACACTGAAGCTTTCTTT. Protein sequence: CAWRAGTGNTEAFF.

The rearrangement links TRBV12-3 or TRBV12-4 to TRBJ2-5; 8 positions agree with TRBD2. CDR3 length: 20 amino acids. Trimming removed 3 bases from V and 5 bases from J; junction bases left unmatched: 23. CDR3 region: CASSLHARGGLGIQGETQYF. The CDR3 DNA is TGTGCCAGCAGTTTGCATGCACGGGGGGGCCTGGGGATCCAGGGTGAGACCCAGTACTTC.

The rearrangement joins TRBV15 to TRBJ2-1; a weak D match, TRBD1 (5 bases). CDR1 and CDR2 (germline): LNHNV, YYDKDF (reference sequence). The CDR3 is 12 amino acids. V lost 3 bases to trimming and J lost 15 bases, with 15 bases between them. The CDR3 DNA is TGTGCCACCAGCAGTCTCAGGGCTGATCTGTTCTTC. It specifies CATSSLRADLFF.

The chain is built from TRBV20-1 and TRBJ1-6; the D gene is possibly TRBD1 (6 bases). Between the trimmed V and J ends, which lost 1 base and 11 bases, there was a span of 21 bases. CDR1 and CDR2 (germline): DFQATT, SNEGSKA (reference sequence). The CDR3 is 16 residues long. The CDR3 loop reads CSARAHVQGMMAPLHF. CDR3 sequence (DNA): TGCAGTGCTAGAGCCCACGTGCAGGGGATGATGGCACCCCTCCACTTT.

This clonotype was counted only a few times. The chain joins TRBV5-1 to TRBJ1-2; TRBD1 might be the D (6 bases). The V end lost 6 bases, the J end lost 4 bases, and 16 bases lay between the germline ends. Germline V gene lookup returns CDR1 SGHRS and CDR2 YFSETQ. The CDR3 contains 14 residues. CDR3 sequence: CASTPWGGGYGYTF. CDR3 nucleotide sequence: TGCGCCAGCACACCCTGGGGAGGGGGCTATGGCTACACCTTC.

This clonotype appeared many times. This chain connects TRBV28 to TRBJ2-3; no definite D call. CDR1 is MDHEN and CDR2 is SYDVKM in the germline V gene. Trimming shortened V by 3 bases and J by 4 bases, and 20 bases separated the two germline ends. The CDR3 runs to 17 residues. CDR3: CASSFFPASVRPDTQYF. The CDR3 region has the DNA TGTGCCAGCAGTTTTTTCCCCGCTTCGGTCCGCCCAGATACGCAGTATTTT.

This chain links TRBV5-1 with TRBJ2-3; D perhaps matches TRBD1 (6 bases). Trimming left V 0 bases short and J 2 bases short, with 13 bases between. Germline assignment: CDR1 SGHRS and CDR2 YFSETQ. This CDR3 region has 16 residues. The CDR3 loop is CASSLASRGNTDTQYF. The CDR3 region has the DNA TGCGCCAGCAGCTTGGCCTCCAGGGGAAACACAGATACGCAGTATTTT.

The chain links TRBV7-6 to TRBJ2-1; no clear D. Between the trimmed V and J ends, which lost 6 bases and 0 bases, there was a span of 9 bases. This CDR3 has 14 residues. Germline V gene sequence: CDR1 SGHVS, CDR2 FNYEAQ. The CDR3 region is CASSAERSYNEQFF. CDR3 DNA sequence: TGTGCCAGCAGTGCGGAGCGCTCCTACAATGAGCAGTTCTTC.

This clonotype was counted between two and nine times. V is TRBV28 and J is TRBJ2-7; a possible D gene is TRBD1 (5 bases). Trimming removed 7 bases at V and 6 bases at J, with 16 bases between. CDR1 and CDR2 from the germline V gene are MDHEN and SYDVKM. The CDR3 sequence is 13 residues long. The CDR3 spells CASKTRVNSEQYF. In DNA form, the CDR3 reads TGTGCCAGCAAGACCAGGGTAAACTCCGAGCAGTACTTC.